A single sample is the source of the 14 T cell receptor beta chains below, sequenced in a study of cytomegalovirus exposure and HLA in healthy donors. The data were produced by immunoSEQ multiplex PCR, yet TCRdb's version contains in-frame clones alone and is incomplete. The repertoire consists of 200,000 to 250,000 clones, with about nine tenths occurring once and the leading ten covering more than 0.85%. What was sequenced was PBMCs. The source is a young woman in good health and CMV-seronegative.

This clone showed up just once. The chain couples TRBV7-2 to TRBJ2-1; tentative D call: TRBD2 (6 bases). CDR3 length: 15 residues. Trimming cost V 5 bases and J 0 bases, with 11 bases left between them. Germline CDR1 SGHTA, CDR2 FQGNSA. The chain's CDR3 is CASSPSVSSYNEQFF. DNA of the CDR3: TGTGCCAGCAGCCCTAGCGTTAGCTCCTACAATGAGCAGTTCTTC.

The V and J genes are TRBV6-1 and TRBJ2-3; TRBD2 agrees at 7 bases. Trimming removed 7 bases from V and 2 bases from J; junction bases left unmatched: 6. Germline loops: CDR1 MNHNS, CDR2 SASEGT. The CDR3 spans 14 residues. The CDR3 sequence: CASTGGLSTDTQYF. The CDR3, as DNA: TGTGCCAGCACCGGGGGACTATCCACAGATACGCAGTATTTT.

The V gene is TRBV30, the J gene TRBJ2-7, with 7 nucleotides matching TRBD1. There are 13 residues in the CDR3. Germline V gives CDR1 GTSNPN, CDR2 SVGIG (reference sequence). V lost 1 base, J lost 5 bases, and 5 bases stayed unmatched. The CDR3 DNA is TGTGCCTGGAGTGCGGACAGGTCACACGAGCAGTACTTC. This gives the protein CAWSADRSHEQYF.

The chain has TRBV9 and TRBJ2-1, with D perhaps TRBD2 (5 bases). There are 14 residues in the CDR3. Deletions cut 3 bases from V and 6 bases from J, with 13 bases between. The V gene's germline CDR1 is SGDLS and CDR2 YYNGEE. CDR3 region: CASSDEWRANEQFF. CDR3 DNA sequence: TGTGCCAGCAGCGACGAGTGGCGGGCCAATGAGCAGTTCTTC.

The chain uses TRBV5-6 and TRBJ2-1; TRBD2 agrees at 10 bases. CDR1 and CDR2 (germline): SGHDT, YYEEEE. With 4 bases clipped from V and 3 bases from J, the junction kept 10 bases outside the gene matches. CDR3 length: 17 amino acids. The CDR3 sequence is CASSLAGASGGYNEQFF. DNA for the CDR3: TGTGCCAGCAGCCTGGCCGGGGCTAGCGGGGGCTACAATGAGCAGTTCTTC.

The chain carries TRBV6-5 and TRBJ2-1; D unresolved. Germline values: CDR1 MNHEY, CDR2 SVGAGI. The CDR3 covers 13 residues. Trimming cost V 8 bases and J 0 bases, with 8 bases left between them. The CDR3: CASESSSYNEQFF. The DNA for the CDR3 is TGTGCCAGCGAGTCGAGCTCCTACAATGAGCAGTTCTTC.

This clone was picked up a small number of times. The V call is TRBV13, the J call TRBJ2-7; 11 bases map to TRBD2. CDR1 is PRHDT, CDR2 FYEKMQ, per germline (reference sequence). The V gene end was trimmed by 4 bases and the J gene end by 3 bases; junction bases not matched to a gene: 2. CDR3 size: 14 residues. For the CDR3, the DNA is TGTGCCAGCAGCTCGGGACTAGCGGTCTACGAGCAGTACTTC. It yields the protein CASSSGLAVYEQYF. Looking up the rest from reference TRBV13 and TRBJ2-7 gives the full variable domain: AAGVIQSPRHLIKEKRETATLKCYPIPRHDTVYWYQQGPGQDPQFLISFYEKMQSDKGSIPDRFSAQQFSDYHSELNMSSLELGDSALYFCASSSGLAVYEQYFGPGTRLTVT.

V is TRBV11-2 and J is TRBJ2-7; no clear D gene. Germline V gene sequence: CDR1 SGHAT, CDR2 FQNNGV. V gave up 0 bases and J gave up 0 bases, with 9 bases separating them. The CDR3 contains 15 residues. Here the CDR3 reads CASSLDLRSSYEQYF. The CDR3 DNA reads TGTGCCAGCAGCTTAGACCTGCGGTCCTCCTACGAGCAGTACTTC.

This chain's CDR3 is CASSPGTGETGYTF. Here the CDR3 DNA reads TGTGCCAGCAGCCCCGGGACAGGGGAAACTGGCTACACCTTC. The genes are TRBV5-4 and TRBJ1-2; 10 positions match TRBD1. Germline V gives CDR1 SGHNT, CDR2 YYREEE (reference sequence). The ends lost 4 bases at V and 7 bases at J; junction bases unmatched: 7. The CDR3 has 14 residues.

The rearrangement joins TRBV10-2 to TRBJ2-7; 9 bases agree with TRBD2. The CDR3 has 15 amino acids. The V segment lost 3 bases and the J segment 2 bases; nucleotides outside the gene matches: 5. Germline V lookup: CDR1 WSHSY, CDR2 SAAADI. The CDR3 sequence is CASSEGTSPAYEQYF. CDR3 bases: TGCGCCAGCAGTGAAGGGACTAGCCCGGCCTACGAGCAGTACTTC.

This clone turned up a few times. The V call is TRBV19, the J call TRBJ1-1; 7 nucleotides align to TRBD1. V lost 7 bases and J lost 6; bases outside the gene matches: 5. Germline V gives CDR1 LNHDA, CDR2 SQIVND (reference sequence). The CDR3 loop spans 12 amino acids. CDR3 protein: CASTDRAAEAFF. As DNA, the CDR3 is TGTGCCAGTACAGACAGGGCAGCTGAAGCTTTCTTT.

The chain joins TRBV27 to TRBJ1-1; TRBD1 matches 8 bases. This CDR3 spans 14 amino acids. Germline CDR1 is MNHEY and CDR2 is SMNVEV (reference sequence). Germline trimming cut 4 bases from V and 0 bases from J; bases unmatched to any gene: 1. The DNA of the CDR3 is TGTGCCAGCAGTTCAGGGGGCCTGAACACTGAAGCTTTCTTT. Protein sequence: CASSSGGLNTEAFF.

CDR3 residues: CASSLSTLAGTPYEQYF. The CDR3 region has the DNA TGTGCCAGCAGTTTATCGACCCTAGCGGGTACCCCCTACGAGCAGTACTTC. The chain combines TRBV27 with TRBJ2-7; 8 bases map to TRBD2. This CDR3 is built from 17 residues. V lost 0 bases and J lost 2; bases outside the gene matches: 9. Germline CDR1 reads MNHEY; CDR2 reads SMNVEV (reference sequence).

This clone was counted once. The chain couples TRBV27 to TRBJ2-1; 7 bases line up with TRBD1. Germline V lookup: CDR1 MNHEY, CDR2 SMNVEV (reference sequence). This CDR3 has 15 amino acids. V shed 8 bases, J shed 2 bases, and the junction held 9 bases outside the gene matches. The CDR3 DNA reads as TGTGCCAGCCTTCGGGGCAGGGGGACCTACAATGAGCAGTTCTTC. Translated, it gives CASLRGRGTYNEQFF.